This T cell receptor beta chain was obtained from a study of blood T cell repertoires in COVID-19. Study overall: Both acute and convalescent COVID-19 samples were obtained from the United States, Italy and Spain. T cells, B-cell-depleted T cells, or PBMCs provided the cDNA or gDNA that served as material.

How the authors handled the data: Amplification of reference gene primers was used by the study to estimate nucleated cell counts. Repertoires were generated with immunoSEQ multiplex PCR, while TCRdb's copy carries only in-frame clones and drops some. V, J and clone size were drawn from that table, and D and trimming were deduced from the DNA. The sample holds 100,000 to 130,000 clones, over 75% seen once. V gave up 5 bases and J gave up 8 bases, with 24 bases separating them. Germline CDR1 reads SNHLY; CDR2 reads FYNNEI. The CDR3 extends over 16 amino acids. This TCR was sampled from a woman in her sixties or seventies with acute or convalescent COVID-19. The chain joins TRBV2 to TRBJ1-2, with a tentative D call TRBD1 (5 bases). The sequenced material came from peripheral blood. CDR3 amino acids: CASSSETGHRLVGYTF. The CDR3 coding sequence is TGTGCCAGCAGTTCTGAAACCGGACATCGGTTAGTAGGCTACACCTTC.